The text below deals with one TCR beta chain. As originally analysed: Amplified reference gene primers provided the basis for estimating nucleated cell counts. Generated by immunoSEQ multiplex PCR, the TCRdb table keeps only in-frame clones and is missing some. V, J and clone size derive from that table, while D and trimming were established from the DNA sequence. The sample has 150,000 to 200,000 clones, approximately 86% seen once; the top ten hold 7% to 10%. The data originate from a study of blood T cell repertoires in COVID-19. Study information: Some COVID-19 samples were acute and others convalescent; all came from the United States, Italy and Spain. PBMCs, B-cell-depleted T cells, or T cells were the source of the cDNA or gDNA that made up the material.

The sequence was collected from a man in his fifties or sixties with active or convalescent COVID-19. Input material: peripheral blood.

CDR3 sequence reads: CASRGQGFGNTIYF. The CDR3 DNA follows: TGTGCCAGCAGAGGACAGGGGTTTGGAAACACCATATATTTT. The chain has TRBV6-5 and TRBJ1-3; 9 nucleotides line up with TRBD1. The junction had 3 bases not matched to a gene; V was cut back by 6 bases and J by 3 bases. Germline CDR1 MNHEY, CDR2 SVGAGI. The CDR3 spans 14 residues.